This TCR beta chain comes out of a study of shared clonotypes between healthy human individuals. About the study: Plates per donor: three CD4 naive, three CD4 memory, two CD8 naive, one CD8 memory.

Replicate PCRs run on sorted subsets employed approximately 180 ng DNA, approximately 30,000 T cell genomes. The repertoire was sequenced with immunoSEQ multiplex PCR; TCRdb's copy has only in-frame clones and lacks some. The data contain 2 million to 2.5 million clones, around 95% of them singletons. Notes on the study in general: Naive CD4 clonotypes overlapped across several donors at around 4.7%.

There were no recent acute infections or vaccinations among the donors, who were healthy HIV-negative adults. Remarks on this clone: Its specificity is unknown.

The CDR3 runs to 14 residues. Germline V gene data show CDR1 as GTSNPN and CDR2 as SVGIG (reference sequence). With 5 bases clipped from V and 4 bases from J, the junction kept 10 bases outside the gene matches. This clonotype was sampled from a man between 18 and 29 years old in good health. The V gene is TRBV30, the J gene TRBJ1-2; 7 nucleotides agree with TRBD1. The sequencing input was naive CD4+ T cells sorted from blood. Documented subset: CD45RA+ positively selected. Here the CDR3 reads CAWGDQDRSYGYTF. CDR3 coding DNA: TGTGCCTGGGGGGACCAGGACAGGAGCTATGGCTACACCTTC. Looking up the rest from reference TRBV30 and TRBJ1-2 gives the full variable domain: SQTIHQWPATLVQPVGSPLSLECTVEGTSNPNLYWYRQAAGRGLQLLFYSVGIGQISSEVPQNLSASRPQDRQFILSSKKLLLSDSGFYLCAWGDQDRSYGYTFGSGTRLTVV.